This T cell receptor beta chain was recorded in a study of chemoradiotherapy in HPV16-positive cancers (dated by TCRdb to about 2022). Background for the entire study: Candidate HPV-specific T-cell clones and common TCR motifs were defined through functional T-cell assays on cells from a couple of HPV16-positive patients. Whether T-cell immunity against the HPV oncoproteins E6 and E7 changes during chemoradiotherapy and whether survival is affected by this immunity were examined in the study. Next, the candidate HPV-specific TCRs and motifs were followed in TCR repertoires from fewer than 100 patients with HPV-related cancers. Broad study findings and their caveats: Improved recurrence-free survival in HPV16-positive patients was associated with expansion of HPV-responsive T cells during chemoradiotherapy. Expansion of candidate HPV-specific clones and E7-related TCR motifs was observed in the tumor microenvironment during treatment, whereas no such expansion was observed for non-HPV-specific T cells. The survival association was reported for HPV16-positive patients, and the functional definition of HPV-specific T cells was derived from only a couple of HPV16-positive patients.

Repertoires were sampled repeatedly over the course of chemoradiotherapy, so clonal expansion could be followed in the tumor microenvironment. The method was the immunoSEQ multiplex PCR assay. Imported from immuneACCESS, the table was reduced by TCRdb to in-frame sequences with V and J called. These copies leave out some clones; in studies compared against another copy, an unresolved V gene accounts for under half, and the cause of the remainder is not known. In all, the sample holds approximately 10,000 clones, and under 80% of those were seen once. Roughly an eighth of the sample goes to the ten largest clones. V is clipped by 3 bases and J by 4 bases, and the sequence between their germline boundaries is 12 bases long. There are 14 amino acids in the CDR3, from cysteine to phenylalanine inclusive. The DNA shown is the 42-base CDR3, in frame from base 1. As encoded in the germline V gene, CDR1 is MNHNS while CDR2 is SASEGT.

As concerns this clone: No cognate antigen has been identified for it. No quality values exist for individual bases; no much larger clone is one base distant.

This sample was obtained from a patient who underwent chemoradiotherapy. The rearrangement joined TRBV6-1 to TRBJ1-2, and possibly TRBD1, on 6 matching bases. The TCR sequence derives from a human donor with HPV-associated anogenital cancer. The DNA sequence is TGTGCCAGCAGTGAGGGGGCGCGAGTCTATGGCTACACCTTC. This encodes CASSEGARVYGYTF.